These T cell receptor beta chains were read from a single sample in a study of T-cell reconstitution after alpha-beta-depleted transplantation in children. MiXCR, applied by TCRdb to the PCR reads, yields one record per CDR3 protein. This sample has 700,000 to 950,000 distinct CDR3 sequences, with roughly 15% found just once. The input for sequencing was PBMCs, mostly from graft donor cells, taken 360 days after TCRalphabeta/CD19-depleted stem cell transplant. These receptors were collected from a male patient between 10 and 17 years old who had a stem cell transplant for acute lymphoblastic leukemia, so the T cells may come from the graft donor. Both conserved end residues are part of each CDR3. Each record gives: V gene, D gene, clone size, J gene, CDR3 protein, CDR3 DNA. D genes are given only for firm matches. Size is stated for part of the rows, as once, few or many counts, or as a class when the clone is expanded.

>TRBV19|TRBD1|NA|TRBJ1-2
CASSLRQGAYGYTF
TGTGCCAGTAGTCTACGACAGGGGGCCTATGGCTACACCTTC
>TRBV7-6|TRBD2|NA|TRBJ2-1
CASSLASPTSGRGYEQFF
TGTGCCAGCAGCTTAGCGTCCCCAACTAGCGGGAGAGGCTATGAGCAGTTCTTC
>TRBV5-1|TRBD2|NA|TRBJ2-5
CASGARTSGRAGAETQYF
TGCGCCAGCGGCGCCAGGACTAGCGGGAGGGCCGGGGCAGAGACCCAGTACTTC
>TRBV10-3|NA|NA|TRBJ2-3
CAISESNRDRFTDTQYF
TGTGCCATCAGTGAGTCGAACCGGGACCGCTTCACAGATACGCAGTATTTT
>TRBV9|TRBD1|NA|TRBJ2-7
CASSVDREPRYEQYF
TGTGCCAGCAGCGTCGACAGGGAGCCGCGATACGAGCAGTACTTC
>TRBV12-3/TRBV12-4|NA|many|TRBJ2-2
CASSLGTPTGELFF
TGTGCCAGCAGTCTCGGGACTCCCACCGGGGAGCTGTTTTTT
>TRBV12-5|NA|NA|TRBJ2-3
CASGLGQHTQYF
TGTGCTAGTGGTTTAGGACAGCATACGCAGTATTTT
>TRBV10-3|TRBD1|few|TRBJ2-7
CAISEGQGADEQYF
TGTGCCATCAGTGAAGGACAGGGGGCAGACGAGCAGTACTTC
>TRBV12-3/TRBV12-4|TRBD1|many|TRBJ2-7
CASRSGQGYEQYF
TGTGCCAGCAGGTCAGGACAGGGCTACGAGCAGTACTTC
>TRBV7-6|NA|few|TRBJ2-1
CASSLGGGAVYEQFF
TGTGCCAGCAGCTTAGGCGGCGGGGCAGTTTATGAGCAGTTCTTC
>TRBV5-1|NA|many|TRBJ2-5
CASSLSASQETQYF
TGTGCCAGCAGCTTATCGGCTAGCCAAGAGACCCAGTACTTC
>TRBV5-1|NA|few|TRBJ2-1
CASSLETRRGHNEQFF
TGCGCCAGCAGCTTGGAGACTAGAAGGGGACACAATGAGCAGTTCTTC
>TRBV2|NA|NA|TRBJ2-2
CGWGERDTQAGELFF
TGTGGTTGGGGTGAGCGGGACACCCAAGCCGGGGAGCTGTTTTTT
>TRBV20-1|NA|few|TRBJ2-5
CSGLGAASKTQYF
TGCAGTGGTCTCGGGGCAGCCAGTAAGACCCAGTACTTC
>TRBV7-2|TRBD1|many|TRBJ2-6
CASNSLMTGTGLSGANVLTF
TGTGCCAGCAACTCTCTCATGACCGGGACAGGGTTATCTGGGGCCAACGTCCTGACTTTC
>TRBV9|TRBD1|few|TRBJ2-7
CASSLGHPGQITVSYEQYF
TGTGCCAGCAGCCTTGGGCACCCGGGACAGATCACCGTTTCCTACGAGCAGTACTTC
>TRBV20-1|NA|NA|TRBJ2-5
CSATPLGRGRQETQYF
TGCAGTGCTACTCCGTTGGGCAGGGGCAGGCAAGAGACCCAGTACTTC
>TRBV6-2/TRBV6-3|TRBD2|NA|TRBJ2-1
CASTHFPGLAGPDSYNEQFF
TGTGCCAGCACCCACTTTCCGGGACTAGCTGGGCCCGACTCCTACAATGAGCAGTTCTTC
>TRBV15|NA|few|TRBJ2-7
CATSRVPLGQHEQYF
TGTGCCACCAGCAGAGTTCCCCTCGGACAACACGAGCAGTACTTC
>TRBV9|TRBD2|few|TRBJ2-2
CASSVTSGSNTGELFF
TGTGCCAGCAGCGTAACTAGCGGGTCGAACACCGGGGAGCTGTTTTTT
>TRBV7-8|NA|NA|TRBJ2-1
CASSLVRGIDNEQFF
TGTGCCAGCAGCTTAGTGAGGGGTATTGACAATGAGCAGTTCTTC
>TRBV15|NA|many|TRBJ2-7
CATSRDGQGIAEQYF
TGTGCCACCAGCAGAGATGGCCAGGGAATCGCCGAGCAGTACTTC
>TRBV4-1|NA|few|TRBJ1-5
CASSLPQSNQPQHF
TGCGCCAGCAGCCTCCCGCAAAGCAATCAGCCCCAGCATTTT
>TRBV5-1|TRBD1|few|TRBJ1-2
CASSLAQGALIYGYTF
TGCGCCAGCAGCTTGGCCCAGGGGGCACTTATCTATGGCTACACCTTC
>TRBV2|NA|NA|TRBJ1-5
CASSEGDTRNQPQHF
TGTGCCAGCAGTGAAGGGGACACCCGCAATCAGCCCCAGCATTTT
>TRBV18|TRBD1|NA|TRBJ2-5
CASSPPGGRKTQYF
TGTGCCAGCTCACCACCAGGGGGCCGAAAGACCCAGTACTTC
>TRBV29-1|TRBD1|NA|TRBJ2-4
CSVRDRVYIQYF
TGCAGCGTGAGGGACAGGGTATACATTCAGTACTTC
>TRBV7-3|TRBD1|few|TRBJ1-1
CASSSYLGTGLSTEAFF
TGTGCCAGCAGCTCCTACCTAGGGACAGGGCTATCCACTGAAGCTTTCTTT
>TRBV11-1|NA|NA|TRBJ1-3
CASSLDFATVPSGNTIYF
TGTGCCAGCAGCTTAGACTTCGCGACAGTCCCCTCTGGAAACACCATATATTTT
>TRBV5-1|NA|few|TRBJ1-5
CASSLGGQGSQPQHF
TGCGCCAGCAGCTTGGGGGGGCAGGGGAGTCAGCCCCAGCATTTT
>TRBV9|TRBD2|NA|TRBJ2-7
CASSAGTSGSATYF
TGTGCCAGCAGCGCAGGGACTAGCGGGAGCGCCACGTACTTC
>TRBV7-2|NA|few|TRBJ2-1
CASTPGGGRIGEQFF
TGTGCCAGCACCCCGGGGGGCGGGAGAATTGGTGAGCAGTTCTTC
>TRBV6-2/TRBV6-3|TRBD1|few|TRBJ2-1
CASSFKSRDREVF
TGTGCCAGCAGCTTTAAGAGCCGGGACAGGGAGGTCTTC
>TRBV7-2|NA|NA|TRBJ1-1
CASSRFGNTEAFF
TGTGCCAGCAGCAGGTTTGGGAACACTGAAGCTTTCTTT
>TRBV10-3|NA|NA|TRBJ2-1
CAISGRANEQFF
TGTGCCATCAGTGGCAGGGCCAATGAGCAGTTCTTC
>TRBV5-1|TRBD1|many|TRBJ2-7
CASSMGQAYEQYF
TGCGCCAGCAGTATGGGACAGGCCTACGAGCAGTACTTC
>TRBV20-1|NA|NA|TRBJ1-3
CSASRGRAGNTIYF
TGCAGTGCTAGCCGGGGCAGGGCGGGAAACACCATATATTTT
>TRBV4-2|TRBD1|NA|TRBJ2-7
CASSQDTGGFFPYEQYF
TGTGCCAGCAGCCAAGACACAGGGGGGTTCTTCCCCTACGAGCAGTACTTC
>TRBV19|NA|few|TRBJ1-2
CASSIGSFQANYGYTF
TGTGCCAGTAGTATTGGCAGTTTTCAAGCTAACTATGGCTACACCTTC
>TRBV7-9|NA|NA|TRBJ1-2
CASSSDRAGYTF
TGTGCCAGCAGCTCAGACAGAGCTGGCTACACCTTC